This T cell receptor (beta chain) came from a study of cytomegalovirus exposure and HLA in healthy donors. The PCR was carried out with 60 Vbeta primers and 13 Jbeta primers. Using immunoSEQ multiplex PCR, the repertoire was profiled, and TCRdb retains in-frame clones only, with some absent. Of approximately 120,000 clones listed, about three quarters are singletons. V dropped 1 base and J dropped 4 bases, with 10 bases sitting between them. The germline V gene encodes CDR1 SGHDT and CDR2 YYEEEE. This CDR3 is 14 amino acids long. General study findings and limits: In vitro data verified a few CMV-associated chains as specific for CMV antigens.

This clone has a handful of counts. Its target is unknown. The chain employs TRBV5-6 and TRBJ2-3; no definite D call. The sequencing sample was made of PBMCs. The sequence came from a man aged 50 to 59 in good health and CMV-seronegative. In nucleotides, the CDR3 is TGTGCCAGCAGCTTGTGGGCACCCGCAGATACGCAGTATTTT. Translation: CASSLWAPADTQYF.